This TCR beta chain stems from a study of preoperative IRX-2 immunotherapy in early breast cancer. Treatment in this sample: preoperative locoregional IRX-2 cytokine immunotherapy. Preoperative locoregional IRX-2 cytokine immunotherapy was tested in the phase Ib source study. Some clones are missing from TCRdb's copy, which holds only in-frame ones; the method was immunoSEQ multiplex PCR. Altogether around 30,000 clones are present, 82% being singletons, with the ten largest covering about 3.3%. The sequence came from a human donor with breast cancer. The specimen was collected from a patient treated with IRX-2 immunotherapy.

The CDR3: CASTKGYANYGYTF. DNA for the CDR3: TGTGCCAGCACCAAGGGATATGCTAACTATGGCTACACCTTC. This chain joins TRBV6-8 and TRBJ1-2; D is undetermined. V was shortened by 7 bases and J by 0 bases, with 12 bases between the two germline ends. CDR3 length: 14 amino acids. Germline lookup yields CDR1 MNHGY and CDR2 SAAAGT.